Each of the 13 T cell receptor beta chains below was sequenced from the same sample in a study of T cells after yellow fever vaccination. One entry per CDR3 protein, called by TCRdb with MiXCR from the 5' RACE reads. The sample lists around 340,000 distinct CDR3 sequences, 9.5% to 15% seen once, with about 3% in the top ten. Material: CD4+ T cells sorted from PBMCs, obtained 15 days after the yellow fever booster vaccination. These receptors all stem from a man between 18 and 29 years old who received the YFV17D yellow fever vaccine.

This sequence joins TRBV15 and TRBJ2-5, with TRBD2 matching over 13 bases. CDR1 is LNHNV and CDR2 is YYDKDF in the germline V gene (reference sequence). The CDR3 runs to 16 residues. After removal of 8 bases from V and 5 bases from J, the junction contained 11 bases not matched to a gene. CDR3 DNA sequence: TGTGCCACCGCCCTAGGACTAGCGGGGGTAGGGGAGACCCAGTACTTC. It translates to CATALGLAGVGETQYF.

This chain joins TRBV5-1 and TRBJ2-5; tentatively, D is TRBD1 or TRBD2 (5 bases each). Germline-derived CDR1 and CDR2 are SGHRS and YFSETQ. Trimming shortened V by 2 bases and J by 3 bases, and 20 bases separated the two germline ends. This CDR3 region has 17 residues. The CDR3 here is CASSLRLVWDGKETQYF. The DNA of the CDR3 is TGCGCCAGCAGCTTAAGATTGGTCTGGGACGGAAAAGAGACCCAGTACTTC.

In DNA, the CDR3 is TGTGCCAGCAGAACTTTCAAGAACACTGAAGCTTTCTTT. It yields the protein CASRTFKNTEAFF. The J gene is TRBJ1-1, the V gene TRBV12-3 or TRBV12-4; D is unclear. V was trimmed by 6 bases and J by 1 base, leaving 9 bases between them. CDR3 length: 13 residues.

The V gene is TRBV28, the J gene TRBJ2-6; D perhaps matches TRBD1 (5 bases). V was shortened by 5 bases and J by 0 bases, with 11 bases between the two germline ends. Germline V gives CDR1 MDHEN, CDR2 SYDVKM. The CDR3 contains 16 residues. The CDR3 region has the DNA TGTGCCAGCAGTAAAATACAGGACTCTGGGGCCAACGTCCTGACTTTC. Protein: CASSKIQDSGANVLTF. Full variable domain (outside the CDR3, taken from reference TRBV28 and TRBJ2-6): DVKVTQSSRYLVKRTGEKVFLECVQDMDHENMFWYRQDPGLGLRLIYFSYDVKMKEKGDIPEGYSVSREKKERFSLILESASTNQTSMYLCASSKIQDSGANVLTFGAGSRLTVL.

In this sample, this clonotype turned up many times. One end of the junction is discordant with germline, which a read error may explain. This rearrangement joins TRBV20-1 to TRBJ2-1; unclear D gene. The CDR3 consists of 12 residues. CDR1 is DFQATT and CDR2 is SNEGSKA in the germline V gene (reference sequence). This chain's CDR3 is CSATDGPDEQFF. Written as DNA, the CDR3 is TGCAGCGCTACGGACGGTCCGGATGAGCAGTTCTTC.

In its sample, this clonotype was seen a few times. The chain couples TRBV18 to TRBJ2-7, with D perhaps matching TRBD1 or TRBD2 (7 bases each). The CDR3 loop spans 14 amino acids. Germline lookup yields CDR1 KGHSH and CDR2 LQKENI. Trimming took 3 bases from V and 8 from J, leaving 17 bases between them. This chain's CDR3 is CASSPDRQGLKQYV. CDR3 coding DNA: TGTGCCAGCTCACCCGATCGACAGGGACTAAAGCAGTACGTC.

In DNA, the CDR3 is TGTGCCAGCAGTTTCTCATTTCGGGCCAACGTCCTGACTTTC. It encodes CASSFSFRANVLTF. This chain uses TRBV12-3 or TRBV12-4 with TRBJ2-6; no firm D call. Between the trimmed V and J ends, which lost 3 bases and 5 bases, there was a span of 8 bases. The CDR3 sequence is 14 residues long.

The chain uses TRBV20-1 and TRBJ2-5; the match to TRBD2 covers 7 bases. Germline V CDR1 and CDR2: DFQATT, SNEGSKA (reference sequence). The CDR3 sequence is 13 residues long. The trim removed 3 bases at V and 2 bases at J, leaving 3 bases unmatched. The CDR3 nucleotides are TGCAGTGCTAGTCGGGGGGTTCAAGAGACCCAGTACTTC. Residues: CSASRGVQETQYF.

In its sample, this clonotype was seen a few times. The V and J genes are TRBV5-1 and TRBJ1-6; 7 bases match TRBD1. CDR1 and CDR2 (germline): SGHRS, YFSETQ. The ends lost 1 base at V and 0 bases at J; junction bases unmatched: 7. The CDR3 spans 18 residues. This CDR3 is CASSLNWGQSSYNSPLHF. The CDR3 DNA sequence: TGCGCCAGCAGCTTGAACTGGGGACAGAGCTCCTATAATTCACCCCTCCACTTT. The whole variable domain, filled in from reference TRBV5-1 and TRBJ1-6, reads KAGVTQTPRYLIKTRGQQVTLSCSPISGHRSVSWYQQTPGQGLQFLFEYFSETQRNKGNFPGRFSGRQFSNSRSEMNVSTLELGDSALYLCASSLNWGQSSYNSPLHFGNGTRLTVT.

The chain recombines TRBV5-4 with TRBJ1-1; D might be TRBD1 (5 bases). The V gene's germline CDR1 is SGHNT and CDR2 YYREEE (reference sequence). The CDR3 has 14 amino acids. Between the trimmed V and J ends, which lost 5 bases and 5 bases, there was a span of 16 bases. CDR3 protein: CASRASGGRTEAFF. The CDR3 bases are TGTGCCAGCAGGGCAAGTGGGGGGAGAACTGAAGCTTTCTTT.

This clonotype has just a few counts. The V call is TRBV29-1, the J call TRBJ1-1; D unclear. V lost 4 bases to trimming and J lost 7 bases, with 13 bases between them. The germline V gene has CDR1 SQVTM and CDR2 ANQGSEA. The CDR3 is 12 residues long. CDR3 loop: CSVGSTPGEAFF. The CDR3 DNA reads as TGCAGCGTTGGTTCGACTCCCGGTGAAGCTTTCTTT.

V and J are TRBV5-5 and TRBJ1-2; D remains unclear. Germline V lookup: CDR1 SGHKS, CDR2 YYEKEE (reference sequence). The CDR3 runs to 12 residues. V lost 4 bases, J lost 7 bases, and 11 bases lay in between. CDR3 region: CASSLGRVGYTF. For the CDR3, the DNA is TGTGCCAGCAGCCTGGGGAGAGTTGGCTACACCTTC.

The chain is built from TRBV6-6 and TRBJ1-2; TRBD1 matches 9 bases. The CDR3 runs to 17 residues. The germline V gene has CDR1 MNHNY and CDR2 SVGAGI (reference sequence). V gave up 2 bases and J gave up 7 bases; unmatched junction bases: 14. The CDR3, as DNA: TGTGCCAGCAGTTACAACGCCCAGACAGGGGGTTTGGGTGGCTACACCTTC. Translating gives CASSYNAQTGGLGGYTF.